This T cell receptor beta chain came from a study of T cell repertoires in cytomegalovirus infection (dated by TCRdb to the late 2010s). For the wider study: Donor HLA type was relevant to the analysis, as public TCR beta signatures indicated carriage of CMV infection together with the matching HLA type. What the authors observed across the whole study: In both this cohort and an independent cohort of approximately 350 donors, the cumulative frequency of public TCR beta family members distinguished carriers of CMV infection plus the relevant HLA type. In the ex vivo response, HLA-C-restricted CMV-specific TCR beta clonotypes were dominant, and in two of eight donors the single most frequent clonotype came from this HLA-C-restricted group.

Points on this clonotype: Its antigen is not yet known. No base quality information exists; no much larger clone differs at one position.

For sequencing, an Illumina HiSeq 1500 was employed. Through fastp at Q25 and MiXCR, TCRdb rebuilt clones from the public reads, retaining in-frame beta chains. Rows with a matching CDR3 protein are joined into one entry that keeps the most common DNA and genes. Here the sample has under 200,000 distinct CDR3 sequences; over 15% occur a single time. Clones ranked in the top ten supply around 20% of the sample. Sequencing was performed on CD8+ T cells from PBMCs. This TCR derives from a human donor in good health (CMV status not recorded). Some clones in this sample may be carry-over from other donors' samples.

Here is the DNA: TGTGCCAGCAGCCGAGGGGCCTCAAATTCACCCCTCCACTTT. Its protein is CASSRGASNSPLHF. The chain is made from TRBV6-2 or TRBV6-3 and TRBJ1-6; the D gene is possibly TRBD1, with 5 bases matching. V gives up 6 bases and J gives up 7 bases, and the segment between their germline ends measures 13 bases. Reading from cysteine to phenylalanine, the CDR3 counts 14 amino acids. Only the CDR3 DNA stays, 42 bases, in frame from base 1. The germline V gene provides CDR1 MNHEY and CDR2 SVGEGT.